These 30 T cell receptor beta chains were sequenced from one sample in a study of beta chain features in type 1 diabetes (dated by TCRdb to the late 2010s). The library was generated by the immunoSEQ multiplex PCR assay. The High Capacity cDNA Reverse Transcription Kit was used to reverse transcribe all of the isolated RNA, meaning that expressed TCRB transcripts were what got sequenced. TCRdb holds this immuneACCESS table with in-frame rearrangements only. Some clones are missing; in checked studies, unresolved V genes explain under half, and the rest has no known cause. Counted in this sample were fewer than 900,000 clones; roughly 16% of them appeared once. The biggest ten clones account for 0.02% to 0.03% of the sample. Sequenced input: naive CD4+ T cells from blood. The cell subset or site label on this specimen signifies: true naive CD4+ T cells. The receptor source for this set is a woman younger than 30 in good health.

In this sample, this clone turned up a few times. Other DNA sequences of this sample code for an identical CDR3. This chain connects TRBV7-9 to TRBJ1-2; D is unresolved. In germline, CDR1 is SEHNR, CDR2 FQNEAQ (reference sequence). The V and J ends lost 6 bases and 2 bases respectively, with 10 bases between them. The CDR3 is made up of 13 amino acids. CDR3 region: CASSPIVNYGYTF. The CDR3 coding sequence is TGTGCCAGCAGTCCGATAGTGAACTATGGCTACACCTTC.

The chain has TRBV7-2 and TRBJ2-7; D is unclear. The CDR3 consists of 13 residues. V lost 5 bases and J lost 4, with 12 bases in between. Germline values: CDR1 SGHTA, CDR2 FQGNSA. The CDR3 bases are TGTGCCAGCAGCCACCCGACCAGTTACGAGCAGTACTTC. Its protein product is CASSHPTSYEQYF.

This sequence joins TRBV6-1 and TRBJ1-4; possible D gene TRBD1, 5 bases. Germline CDR1 MNHNS, CDR2 SASEGT. This CDR3 has 13 amino acids. V was trimmed by 9 bases and J by 2 bases, leaving 10 bases between them. For the CDR3, the DNA is TGTGCCAGTAGTTGGGACACTAATGAAAAACTGTTTTTT. Translated, it gives CASSWDTNEKLFF.

The chain couples TRBV28 to TRBJ1-4, with D hard to call. Germline V gene sequence: CDR1 MDHEN, CDR2 SYDVKM. The CDR3 loop spans 14 amino acids. The germline V and J ends were trimmed by 2 bases and 7 bases, with 11 bases remaining between them. Here the CDR3 reads CASSLLGRGEKLFF. In nucleotides, the CDR3 is TGTGCCAGCAGTTTACTCGGCAGAGGTGAAAAACTGTTTTTT.

This clone was seen only a few times. The chain is built from TRBV10-3 and TRBJ2-7; no definite D call. V lost 6 bases to trimming and J lost 0 bases, with 15 bases between them. Germline-derived CDR1 and CDR2 are ENHRY and SYGVKD. This CDR3 comprises 15 residues. CDR3 in amino acids: CAISAQLGSSYEQYF. In DNA, the CDR3 is TGTGCCATCAGCGCTCAGTTGGGAAGCTCCTACGAGCAGTACTTC.

This clone was seen a single time. The genes are TRBV15 and TRBJ2-1, with D possibly called TRBD1 or TRBD2 (6 bases each). CDR1 LNHNV and CDR2 YYDKDF come from the germline V gene (reference sequence). This CDR3 is 16 amino acids long. The V gene lost 1 base and the J gene lost 12 bases, with 22 bases spanning the gap. CDR3 bases: TGTGCCACCAGCAGAGCCGGGACGGGGGCGCTTAGTGGGCAGTTCTTC. Encoded protein: CATSRAGTGALSGQFF.

V usage is TRBV19 and J usage is TRBJ2-6; no clear D. V dropped 3 bases and J dropped 2 bases, with 17 bases sitting between them. Looked up from germline, CDR1 is LNHDA and CDR2 is SQIVND (reference sequence). The CDR3 contains 18 residues. The CDR3 bases are TGTGCCAGTAGTATCTGGGGAAAAAGCCGGACTGGGGCCAACGTCCTGACTTTC. Protein sequence: CASSIWGKSRTGANVLTF.

The chain combines TRBV6-6 with TRBJ1-1; possibly TRBD1 for D (5 bases). Germline V gives CDR1 MNHNY, CDR2 SVGAGI (reference sequence). Trimming removed 11 bases at V and 1 base at J, with 8 bases between. The length of the CDR3 is 11 residues. The DNA of the CDR3 is TGTGCCTGTGGGGCGAACACTGAAGCTTTCTTT. Translated, it gives CACGANTEAFF.

The chain carries TRBV7-9 and TRBJ2-7, with D maybe TRBD1 (6 bases). V dropped 4 bases and J dropped 0 bases, with 10 bases sitting between them. CDR1 and CDR2 from the germline V gene are SEHNR and FQNEAQ (reference sequence). The CDR3 is 14 amino acids. CDR3 DNA sequence: TGTGCCAGCAGCTCCGGGACAACCTCCTACGAGCAGTACTTC. Translating it yields CASSSGTTSYEQYF.

The chain combines TRBV4-3 with TRBJ2-7; possible D gene TRBD1, 6 bases. The length of the CDR3 is 18 residues. CDR1 and CDR2 from the germline V gene are LGHNA and YSLEER. Trimming left V 2 bases short and J 0 bases short, with 20 bases between. Written as DNA, the CDR3 is TGCGCCAGCAGCCAATTCCCCAGGGGCGGGCTCTCCTCCTACGAGCAGTACTTC. Translation gives CASSQFPRGGLSSYEQYF.

This clone was counted between two and nine times. The rearrangement joins TRBV7-2 to TRBJ2-2; 7 bases line up with TRBD2. Losses at the gene ends were 4 bases for V and 0 bases for J; bases not matched to a gene: 5. In germline, CDR1 is SGHTA, CDR2 FQGNSA. The length of the CDR3 is 16 residues. This CDR3 reads CASSSQRGTNTGELFF. Here the CDR3 DNA reads TGTGCCAGCAGCTCGCAGCGGGGAACGAACACCGGGGAGCTGTTTTTT.

V gene TRBV5-1 combines with J gene TRBJ2-7; maybe TRBD2 (7 bases). Trimming cost V 5 bases and J 0 bases, with 15 bases left between them. Per the germline V gene, CDR1 is SGHRS and CDR2 is YFSETQ. This CDR3 region has 15 residues. CDR3 loop: CASSSGGGTSYEQYF. The CDR3 nucleotides are TGCGCCAGCAGTTCCGGCGGGGGCACCTCCTACGAGCAGTACTTC. The whole variable domain, remainder taken from reference TRBV5-1 and TRBJ2-7, is KAGVTQTPRYLIKTRGQQVTLSCSPISGHRSVSWYQQTPGQGLQFLFEYFSETQRNKGNFPGRFSGRQFSNSRSEMNVSTLELGDSALYLCASSSGGGTSYEQYFGPGTRLTVT.

The chain combines TRBV18 with TRBJ2-7, with 13 bases matching TRBD2. Germline CDR1 reads KGHSH; CDR2 reads LQKENI. The CDR3 consists of 15 residues. After removal of 3 bases from V and 6 bases from J, the junction contained 5 bases not matched to a gene. CDR3: CASSPGLAGDSEQYF. The DNA of the CDR3 is TGTGCCAGCTCACCCGGACTAGCGGGAGATAGCGAGCAGTACTTC. Using reference TRBV18 and TRBJ2-7 for the parts outside the CDR3, the full variable domain is NAGVMQNPRHLVRRRGQEARLRCSPMKGHSHVYWYRQLPEEGLKFMVYLQKENIIDESGMPKERFSAEFPKEGPSILRIQQVVRGDSAAYFCASSPGLAGDSEQYFGPGTRLTVT.

The J gene is TRBJ1-2, the V gene TRBV2, with a tentative D call TRBD1 (6 bases). V was cut by 3 bases and J by 3 bases, with 8 bases left in between. The CDR3 is 13 amino acids. The germline V gene has CDR1 SNHLY and CDR2 FYNNEI. For the CDR3, the DNA is TGTGCCAGCAGTGAGCAGGGGCACTATGGCTACACCTTC. Protein: CASSEQGHYGYTF.

This clone was detected only a few times. Germline is not matched at one junction end, which may reflect a read error. The V call is TRBV5-5, the J call TRBJ1-3, with 7 bases lining up with TRBD1. Looked up from germline, CDR1 is SGHKS and CDR2 is YYEKEE (reference sequence). The CDR3 has 13 amino acids. CDR3 nucleotides: TGTGCCAGCAGCCCAAACAGGGGAAGCACCATATATTTT. This gives the protein CASSPNRGSTIYF.

This clone has just a few counts. The rearrangement links TRBV18 to TRBJ1-2; D remains ambiguous. This CDR3 comprises 16 residues. Trimming stripped 3 bases from V and 2 bases from J, with 16 bases between. CDR1 is KGHSH and CDR2 is LQKENI in the germline V gene. CDR3 in DNA: TGTGCCAGCTCACCCGACCCATCACAGATCAACTATGGCTACACCTTC. It is translated as CASSPDPSQINYGYTF.

The chain combines TRBV5-6 with TRBJ1-3; weak D call: TRBD1 (6 bases). V was clipped by 4 bases and J by 0 bases, with 14 bases between them. CDR1 is SGHDT and CDR2 is YYEEEE in the germline V gene. CDR3 size: 16 residues. CDR3 bases: TGTGCCAGCAGCCCCCGACAGGTCGCCTCTGGAAACACCATATATTTT. This encodes CASSPRQVASGNTIYF.

The chain has TRBV7-2 and TRBJ2-3, with D perhaps TRBD2 (6 bases). The CDR3 length is 15 residues. Per germline, CDR1 SGHTA and CDR2 FQGNSA. V was cut by 4 bases and J by 2 bases, with 13 bases left in between. CDR3 nucleotides: TGTGCCAGCAGCTCACCGGGACTCCACACAGATACGCAGTATTTT. Residues: CASSSPGLHTDTQYF.

Only a few counts were recorded for this clone. The chain employs TRBV19 and TRBJ2-3; D tentatively fits TRBD1 or TRBD2 (5 bases each). Germline CDR1 reads LNHDA; CDR2 reads SQIVND (reference sequence). V was shortened by 6 bases and J by 0 bases, with 16 bases between the two germline ends. CDR3 length: 16 residues. CDR3 DNA sequence: TGTGCCAGTAGGAACGGGGCAAATCCCAGCACAGATACGCAGTATTTT. It translates to CASRNGANPSTDTQYF.

This clone showed up just a few times. CDR3 region: CASSFVGQETQYF. CDR3 coding DNA: TGTGCCAGCAGTTTTGTGGGACAAGAGACCCAGTACTTC. The J gene is TRBJ2-5, the V gene TRBV28; D gene ambiguous. The CDR3 has 13 amino acids. The germline CDR1 and CDR2 sequences are MDHEN and SYDVKM. Trimming took off 3 bases at V and 2 bases at J, with 7 bases between the two ends. Full variable domain (rest looked up from reference TRBV28 and TRBJ2-5): DVKVTQSSRYLVKRTGEKVFLECVQDMDHENMFWYRQDPGLGLRLIYFSYDVKMKEKGDIPEGYSVSREKKERFSLILESASTNQTSMYLCASSFVGQETQYFGPGTRLLVL.

This clone appeared a few times. The sample carries other DNA sequences with the same CDR3. The gene calls are TRBV7-2 and TRBJ2-5; 10 positions match TRBD2. After removal of 4 bases from V and 5 bases from J, the junction contained 4 bases not matched to a gene. Germline CDR1 reads SGHTA; CDR2 reads FQGNSA. The CDR3 runs 14 residues. In nucleotides, the CDR3 is TGTGCCAGCAGCTCCCAGACTAGCGGGGAGACCCAGTACTTC. Translating it yields CASSSQTSGETQYF.

This rearrangement joins TRBV15 to TRBJ1-1; no clear D. CDR3 length: 14 amino acids. Deletions cut 0 bases from V and 5 bases from J, with 10 bases between. From germline, CDR1 is LNHNV and CDR2 YYDKDF (reference sequence). CDR3 in DNA: TGTGCCACCAGCAGAGACAGCCTGGGGACTGAAGCTTTCTTT. Translating it yields CATSRDSLGTEAFF.

The chain couples TRBV7-2 to TRBJ2-2, with 12 bases identical to TRBD2. Germline assignment: CDR1 SGHTA and CDR2 FQGNSA. V was clipped by 2 bases and J by 8 bases; unmatched bases: 15. This CDR3 contains 19 residues. For the CDR3, the DNA is TGTGCCAGCAGCTTACGAGGAGCTAGCGGGAGGGCAACGAGGGGGGAGCTGTTTTTT. Amino acids: CASSLRGASGRATRGELFF.

The chain is built from TRBV27 and TRBJ2-3; 12 bases map to TRBD2. The CDR3 runs to 17 residues. The trim removed 5 bases at V and 4 bases at J, leaving 10 bases unmatched. CDR1 and CDR2 from the germline V gene are MNHEY and SMNVEV (reference sequence). The CDR3 is CASSLRLAGVIADTQYF. DNA for the CDR3: TGTGCCAGCAGTCTCCGACTAGCGGGAGTTATCGCAGATACGCAGTATTTT.

CDR3: CASSPRQGVAETQYF. Written as DNA, the CDR3 is TGTGCCAGCAGCCCGAGACAGGGCGTAGCGGAGACCCAGTACTTC. This chain uses TRBV5-4 with TRBJ2-5; 7 nucleotides match TRBD1. Germline V gene lookup returns CDR1 SGHNT and CDR2 YYREEE (reference sequence). The J segment lost 5 bases and the V segment lost 4 bases, leaving 11 bases of the junction unmatched. This CDR3 has 15 amino acids.

The V and J genes are TRBV18 and TRBJ2-5; TRBD1 matches at 10 bases. The CDR3 runs 14 residues. In germline, CDR1 is KGHSH, CDR2 LQKENI. The V and J ends lost 6 bases and 7 bases, in that order; junction bases with no gene match: 8. The CDR3 sequence is CASSQTGGYGTQYF. CDR3 coding DNA: TGTGCCAGCTCCCAGACAGGGGGCTATGGGACCCAGTACTTC.

This sequence joins TRBV5-1 and TRBJ2-7; TRBD2 is a possible D gene (6 bases). V dropped 4 bases and J dropped 4 bases, with 12 bases sitting between them. The CDR3 totals 13 residues. Germline V gives CDR1 SGHRS, CDR2 YFSETQ. The CDR3 reads CASSKGLEYEQYF. CDR3 sequence (DNA): TGCGCCAGCAGCAAGGGACTTGAATACGAGCAGTACTTC.

The chain couples TRBV9 to TRBJ2-3, with 8 bases aligning to TRBD1. Germline assignment: CDR1 SGDLS and CDR2 YYNGEE. The CDR3 has 14 residues. The J segment lost 3 bases and the V segment lost 4 bases, leaving 4 bases of the junction unmatched. CDR3 in amino acids: CASSPRQGTDTQYF. The CDR3 nucleotides read TGTGCCAGCAGCCCGAGACAGGGGACAGATACGCAGTATTTT.

This clone was counted a few times. This chain uses TRBV2 with TRBJ1-1; no firm D call. V lost 8 bases and J lost 6, with 16 bases in between. This CDR3 contains 13 residues. Germline V lookup: CDR1 SNHLY, CDR2 FYNNEI. CDR3 sequence reads: CASLAQIMAEAFF. The DNA for the CDR3 is TGTGCCAGCTTGGCCCAGATCATGGCTGAAGCTTTCTTT. Drawing the rest from reference TRBV2 and TRBJ1-1, the complete variable domain is EPEVTQTPSHQVTQMGQEVILRCVPISNHLYFYWYRQILGQKVEFLVSFYNNEISEKSEIFDDQFSVERPDGSNFTLKIRSTKLEDSAMYFCASLAQIMAEAFFGQGTRLTVV.

CDR3 nucleotides: TGTGCCAGCAGTTTATTTGGGGCCAACGTCCTGACTTTC. It encodes CASSLFGANVLTF. The chain joins TRBV28 to TRBJ2-6; D is unresolved. The length of the CDR3 is 13 residues. V was cut by 1 base and J by 3 bases, with 1 base left in between. Looked up from germline, CDR1 is MDHEN and CDR2 is SYDVKM.